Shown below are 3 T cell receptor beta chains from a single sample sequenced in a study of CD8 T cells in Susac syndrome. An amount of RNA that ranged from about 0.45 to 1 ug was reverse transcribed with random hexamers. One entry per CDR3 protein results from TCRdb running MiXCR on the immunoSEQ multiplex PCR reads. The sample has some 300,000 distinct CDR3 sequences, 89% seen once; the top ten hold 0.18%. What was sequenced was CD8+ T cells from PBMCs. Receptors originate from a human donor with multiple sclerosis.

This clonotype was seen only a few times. The CDR3 coding sequence is TGTGCCAGCAGTTACTCTGGTCCCAACGAGCAGTACTTC. Its protein product is CASSYSGPNEQYF. V usage is TRBV6-2 or TRBV6-3 and J usage is TRBJ2-7; D is unclear. Germline CDR1 MNHEY, CDR2 SVGEGT. The CDR3 has 13 residues. The V gene lost 0 bases and the J gene lost 5 bases, with 8 bases spanning the gap.

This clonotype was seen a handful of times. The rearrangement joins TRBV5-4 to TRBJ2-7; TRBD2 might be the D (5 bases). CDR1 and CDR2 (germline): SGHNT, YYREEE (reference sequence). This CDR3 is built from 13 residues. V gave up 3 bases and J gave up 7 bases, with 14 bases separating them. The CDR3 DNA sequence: TGTGCCAGCAGCTCCGATCGGGGAGTGGAGCAGTACTTC. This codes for CASSSDRGVEQYF.

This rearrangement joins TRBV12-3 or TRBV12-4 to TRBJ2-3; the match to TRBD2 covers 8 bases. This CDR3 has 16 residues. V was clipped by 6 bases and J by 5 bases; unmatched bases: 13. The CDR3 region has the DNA TGTGCCAGCAGAGAAATGGCGGGAGGAGTGGGAGATACGCAGTATTTT. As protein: CASREMAGGVGDTQYF.